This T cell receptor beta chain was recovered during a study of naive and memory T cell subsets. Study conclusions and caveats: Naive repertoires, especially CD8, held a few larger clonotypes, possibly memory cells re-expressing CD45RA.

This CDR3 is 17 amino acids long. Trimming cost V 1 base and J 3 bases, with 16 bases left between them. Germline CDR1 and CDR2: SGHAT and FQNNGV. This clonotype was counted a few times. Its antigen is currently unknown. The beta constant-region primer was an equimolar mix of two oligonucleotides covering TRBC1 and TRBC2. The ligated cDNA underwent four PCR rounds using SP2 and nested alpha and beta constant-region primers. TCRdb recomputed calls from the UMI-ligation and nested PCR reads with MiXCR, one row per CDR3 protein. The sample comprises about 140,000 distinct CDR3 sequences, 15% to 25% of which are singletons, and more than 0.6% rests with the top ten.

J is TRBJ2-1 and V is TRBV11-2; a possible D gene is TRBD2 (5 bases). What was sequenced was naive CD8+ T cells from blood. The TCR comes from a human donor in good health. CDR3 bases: TGTGCCAGCAGCTTAGGGGTGGGCGGGTTCCGCTACAATGAGCAGTTCTTC. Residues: CASSLGVGGFRYNEQFF. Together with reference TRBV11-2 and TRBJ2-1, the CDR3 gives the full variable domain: EAGVAQSPRYKIIEKRQSVAFWCNPISGHATLYWYQQILGQGPKLLIQFQNNGVVDDSQLPKDRFSAERLKGVDSTLKIQPAKLEDSAVYLCASSLGVGGFRYNEQFFGPGTRLTVL.